Here is one TCR beta chain with its context. The data stem from a study of blood T cell repertoires in COVID-19. Study-level background: Spain, Italy and the United States supplied samples that represented acute and convalescent COVID-19. Sources were T cells, B-cell-depleted T cells, or PBMCs; the material itself was cDNA or gDNA.

CDR3 length: 16 amino acids. The germline V gene encodes CDR1 MGHRA and CDR2 YSYEKL. The ends were cut back, 0 bases at V and 1 base at J, with 12 bases in the middle. Per the authors' pipeline: Amplification with reference gene primers provided the estimates of nucleated cell counts. The repertoire was sequenced with immunoSEQ multiplex PCR; TCRdb's copy has only in-frame clones and lacks some. V and J calls plus clone size are reproduced from that table; the DNA served to infer D and trimming. The sample yields around 300,000 clones, around 90% seen once. The receptor's source is a man aged 45-65 years with acute or convalescent COVID-19. The J gene is TRBJ1-1, the V gene TRBV4-1; D is uncertain. Sequenced material: peripheral blood. DNA for the CDR3: TGCGCCAGCAGCCAAGATTTCTCGCGAGGGAACACTGAAGCTTTCTTT. Translating it yields CASSQDFSRGNTEAFF.